The clone carrying this TCR beta chain came up many times. Antigen specificity is unknown. These data are taken from a study of T-cell reconstitution after alpha-beta-depleted transplantation in children. Broader study findings: Several hundred expanded graft clones reportedly were the source of alpha-beta T cells about two months after transplant. Recipient T cells and thymic progenitors that survived were the source of the high TCRbeta diversity seen at day 60 in some patients. Newly made T cells mostly supplied T-cell counts and diversity one year after transplant.

Unique molecular identifiers were incorporated when the TCRbeta library was constructed. TCRdb itself ran the PCR reads through MiXCR, one entry per CDR3 protein. The repertoire holds 55,000 to 70,000 distinct CDR3 sequences, with 11% as singletons. Germline V gene lookup returns CDR1 SNHLY and CDR2 FYNNEI. The V gene end was trimmed by 0 bases and the J gene end by 5 bases; junction bases not matched to a gene: 6. CDR3 length: 16 residues. The chain recombines TRBV2 with TRBJ1-2, with 10 nucleotides matching TRBD1. The clonotype was recovered from a boy aged 5-17 years with acute myeloid leukemia, due to receive a stem cell transplant. This material consisted of PBMCs, taken before TCRalphabeta/CD19-depleted stem cell transplant. The CDR3 DNA is TGTGCCAGCAGTGAAGCGAAGACAGGGGGCGATTATGGCTACACCTTC. Amino acids: CASSEAKTGGDYGYTF.